This T cell receptor (beta chain) stems from a study of pediatric ulcerative colitis (dated by TCRdb to about 2019). In terms of the full investigation: Roughly nine newly diagnosed, treatment-naive pediatric ulcerative colitis patients and four non-IBD control children each provided paired blood and rectal samples. Overall study outcomes, separate from this receptor: For technical reasons, substantially fewer templates were yielded by the blood samples of two patients, and these blood samples were excluded from blood-rectal overlap analysis. A couple of rectal CDR3 clonotypes turned up in every ulcerative colitis patient but in none of the controls. Significantly higher autologous blood-rectal clonal overlap was found in ulcerative colitis patients than in controls, which suggested increased T cell trafficking to inflamed tissue. Features of the rectal repertoire distinguished controls, mild-moderate colitis patients and acute severe colitis patients, and in acute severe colitis, rectal diversity was reduced because of clonal expansions. Because repertoires came from total lymphocyte DNA, patterns in rare subsets such as regulatory T cells may not be reflected. The healthy control group was small, consisting of only a handful of individuals.

Rearranged CDR3 beta regions were amplified from genomic DNA with multiplex V and J primers using the immunoSEQ TRB Survey service. To keep depth equal across samples, survey-level sequencing depth of up to 500,000 reads per sample was applied. Libraries were purified and pooled, and sequencing was performed on Illumina technology. The original methods were these. Productive clonality, sample overlap, pairwise scatters, CDR3 beta length, V/D/J gene usage and productiveness were all assessed with the immunoSEQ online tools. Calculated diversity was defined as the number of unique rearrangements divided by total templates times 100, and Shannon and Simpson indices were additionally computed. Principal component analysis was performed on Z-score normalized data with the R prcomp function and the ggbiplot package. Morisita's index was used to measure clonal overlap between blood and rectum within each subject. TCRdb took this table from immuneACCESS and kept in-frame rearrangements with V and J called. Such tables lack part of the clones; where checked against another copy, unresolved V genes explain under half of the gap, and the rest is unexplained. The DNA was the basis for D and trimming; V, J and clone size are from that table. This sample gives about 60,000 clones in total; 75% to 90% of them show up just once. The top ten clones comprise approximately 1.5% of the sample.

With respect to this clone: The antigen this receptor binds is unknown. No per-base quality is available; no much larger clone lies one base away.

Controls underwent colonoscopy for suspected IBD, had macroscopically and histologically normal endoscopy, and were not diagnosed with IBD within the following year. A blood sample was obtained concurrently with the colonoscopy. The Wizard kit (Promega) was used to extract genomic DNA from blood and intestinal samples. V is cut by 4 bases and J by 6 bases, and the space between the germline ends is 20 bases. Looking up the germline V gene (reference sequence) yields CDR1 SGHKS and CDR2 YYEKEE. The CDR3 starts with the cysteine, ends with the phenylalanine, and has 17 residues. Only CDR3 DNA remains: 51 bases, in frame from the first base.

The sequenced sample was blood. The chain joins TRBV5-5 to TRBJ1-6; 5 matching bases give a weak D call of TRBD1. The source of this sequence is a boy younger than 18 who was a control in a study of pediatric ulcerative colitis. The CDR3 sequence is CASSPAVGDSVNSPLHF. In nucleotide form, the sequence is TGTGCCAGCAGCCCCGCAGTGGGCGACAGCGTTAATTCACCCCTCCACTTT.